This entry lists 20 T cell receptor beta chains sequenced from one sample in a study of blood T cells in healthy people across ages (dated by TCRdb to 2014 to 2015). Libraries were constructed by 5' RACE. Instrument on record: Illumina HiSeq 2500. The second PCR ran for roughly 7 to 12 cycles and used a J-beta primer mix along with a sample-barcoded 5' primer. TCRdb reran the public reads through fastp at Q25 and MiXCR, keeping productive beta chains. Each CDR3 protein gets just one entry, which takes the most common genes and DNA from the rows behind it. The sample yields more than 1,400,000 distinct CDR3 sequences; 42% were counted once. The ten largest clones take up approximately 7.9% of the sample. The sample comprised blood. The receptor set was obtained from a woman in her late teens or twenties in good health.

This chain links TRBV18 with TRBJ1-2, with D possibly being TRBD1 (6 bases). Germline V gene sequence: CDR1 KGHSH, CDR2 LQKENI. Trimming pared 3 bases from V and 2 bases from J, leaving 10 bases between. This CDR3 contains 14 residues. The CDR3 reads CASSPIDRNYGYTF. The CDR3 nucleotides are TGTGCCAGCTCACCCATAGACAGGAACTATGGCTACACCTTC.

About this clonotype: This may come from a read error, since a much larger clone is one base off. V and J are TRBV4-1 and TRBJ2-7; weak D call: TRBD2 (6 bases). CDR3 size: 13 residues. Per the germline V gene, CDR1 is MGHRA and CDR2 is YSYEKL. Deletions cut 1 base from V and 7 bases from J, with 11 bases between. The CDR3 bases are TGCGCCAGCAGCCAAGTACTAGCTGATGAGCAGTACTTC. Protein: CASSQVLADEQYF.

The gene calls are TRBV7-2 and TRBJ2-1, with a tentative D call TRBD2 (6 bases). CDR3 size: 12 residues. Germline V gene sequence: CDR1 SGHTA, CDR2 FQGNSA. V was shortened by 2 bases and J by 10 bases, with 9 bases between the two germline ends. The CDR3 bases are TGTGCCAGCAGCTTAAGTACTAGCGAGCAGTTCTTC. Translation: CASSLSTSEQFF.

This clonotype was picked up a small number of times. This chain joins TRBV7-2 and TRBJ2-1; D gene ambiguous. The ends were cut back, 3 bases at V and 7 bases at J, with 13 bases in the middle. Germline lookup yields CDR1 SGHTA and CDR2 FQGNSA. The CDR3 runs to 14 residues. The CDR3 DNA is TGTGCCAGCAGCTTGAGCCGCCTTTTGAATGAGCAGTTCTTC. The encoded protein is CASSLSRLLNEQFF.

The chain has TRBV7-2 and TRBJ2-7; perhaps TRBD1 as D (6 bases). Trimming stripped 2 bases from V and 6 bases from J, with 14 bases between. This CDR3 region has 14 residues. CDR1 SGHTA and CDR2 FQGNSA come from the germline V gene. The CDR3 here is CASSLNRAEAEQYF. CDR3 coding DNA: TGTGCCAGCAGCTTAAACAGGGCCGAGGCCGAGCAGTACTTC.

As regards this clonotype: Since a much larger clone is just one base distant, this may be a read error. This chain links TRBV10-3 with TRBJ2-1; 7 nucleotides align to TRBD2. The DNA end is more similar to TRBJ2-7, so the J call may be wrong. CDR3 length: 13 residues. Germline lookup yields CDR1 ENHRY and CDR2 SYGVKD. CDR3 region: CATRGGSYNEQYF. In DNA form, the CDR3 reads TGTGCCACTCGTGGCGGGAGCTACAATGAGCAGTACTTC.

The V gene is TRBV6-2 or TRBV6-3, the J gene TRBJ2-1, with no clear D. The germline V and J ends were trimmed by 2 bases and 8 bases, with 7 bases remaining between them. The V gene's germline CDR1 is MNHEY and CDR2 SVGEGT. CDR3 size: 12 residues. The CDR3 sequence is CASSYRVHEQFF. The CDR3 DNA sequence: TGTGCCAGCAGTTACCGGGTCCATGAGCAGTTCTTC.

Comments on this clonotype: At one boundary the junction diverges from the germline segment, which might be a read error. The rearrangement links TRBV3-1 to TRBJ2-1, with D tentatively TRBD2 (6 bases). Per the germline V gene, CDR1 is LGHDT and CDR2 is YNNKEL (reference sequence). The CDR3 runs to 12 residues. This CDR3 reads CASSHGGIEHFF. The CDR3 DNA is TGTGCCAGCAGCCATGGCGGGATTGAGCATTTCTTC.

The chain combines TRBV9 with TRBJ1-3; 9 bases match TRBD1. This CDR3 is built from 15 residues. From germline, CDR1 is SGDLS and CDR2 YYNGEE. Trimming took 3 bases from V and 2 from J; bases not matched to a gene: 3. The CDR3 sequence is CASSGTGGPGNTIYF. CDR3 DNA: TGTGCCAGCAGCGGAACAGGGGGCCCTGGAAACACCATATATTTT.

The CDR3, as DNA: TGTGCCAGCAGCTTATTAGGTGGGGGTACGAGGAACACTGAAGCTTTCTTT. The encoded protein is CASSLLGGGTRNTEAFF. V is TRBV7-9 and J is TRBJ1-1; weak D call: TRBD1 (5 bases). The CDR3 spans 17 residues. The V gene's germline CDR1 is SEHNR and CDR2 FQNEAQ (reference sequence). V dropped 2 bases and J dropped 1 base, with 17 bases sitting between them.

This rearrangement joins TRBV10-1 to TRBJ1-2; D perhaps matches TRBD1 (5 bases). V lost 6 bases and J lost 4, with 12 bases in between. Per germline, CDR1 WNHNN and CDR2 SYGVQD (reference sequence). The length of the CDR3 is 13 residues. CDR3 nucleotide sequence: TGCGCCAGCAGCCACGACAGCAGCTATGGCTACACCTTC. As protein: CASSHDSSYGYTF.

This sequence joins TRBV6-1 and TRBJ2-7, with D hard to call. Germline values: CDR1 MNHNS, CDR2 SASEGT. V was shortened by 7 bases and J by 0 bases, with 10 bases between the two germline ends. The CDR3 runs to 13 residues. CDR3 coding DNA: TGTGCCAGCACCCAACAGCCCTCCTACGAGCAGTACTTC. Translating gives CASTQQPSYEQYF.

The chain is built from TRBV29-1 and TRBJ1-2; D gene ambiguous. CDR3 length: 13 residues. Germline assignment: CDR1 SQVTM and CDR2 ANQGSEA. V was pared by 4 bases and J by 0 bases, with 9 bases between. In DNA form, the CDR3 reads TGCAGCGTTGTCGGGAAAGCTAACTATGGCTACACCTTC. This sequence encodes CSVVGKANYGYTF.

The genes are TRBV20-1 and TRBJ2-2, with 9 bases matching TRBD2. V lost 0 bases and J lost 5; bases outside the gene matches: 4. This CDR3 has 15 amino acids. Germline V gene lookup returns CDR1 DFQATT and CDR2 SNEGSKA (reference sequence). CDR3 in amino acids: CSAREGTSWTGELFF. DNA of the CDR3: TGCAGTGCTAGAGAGGGGACTAGCTGGACCGGGGAGCTGTTTTTT.

This clonotype has just a few counts. The rearrangement joins TRBV6-1 to TRBJ2-1; 7 nucleotides align to TRBD2. Germline CDR1 and CDR2: MNHNS and SASEGT. The CDR3 sequence is 14 residues long. After removal of 6 bases from V and 6 bases from J, the junction contained 8 bases not matched to a gene. The CDR3: CASSLGGQTNEQFF. CDR3 coding DNA: TGTGCCAGCAGCCTGGGAGGGCAGACCAATGAGCAGTTCTTC.

This rearrangement joins TRBV27 to TRBJ2-1; the match to TRBD2 covers 9 bases. This CDR3 spans 13 amino acids. Germline lookup yields CDR1 MNHEY and CDR2 SMNVEV (reference sequence). Losses at the gene ends were 6 bases for V and 8 bases for J; bases not matched to a gene: 5. The CDR3 sequence: CASSIAGVHEQFF. The CDR3 DNA is TGTGCCAGCAGCATAGCGGGAGTCCATGAGCAGTTCTTC.

The rearrangement joins TRBV5-1 to TRBJ2-1; either TRBD1 or TRBD2 may supply D (5 bases each). V shed 0 bases and J shed 3 bases, with 16 bases lying between them. The V gene's germline CDR1 is SGHRS and CDR2 YFSETQ. There are 17 residues in the CDR3. In DNA form, the CDR3 reads TGCGCCAGCAGCTTGGCTACGAATGGGGCGGGCTACAATGAGCAGTTCTTC. Translating gives CASSLATNGAGYNEQFF.

This clonotype was observed a few times. The chain joins TRBV25-1 to TRBJ2-5; D ambiguous. Deletions cut 2 bases from V and 1 base from J, with 8 bases between. Germline V lookup: CDR1 MGHDK, CDR2 SYGVNS. The CDR3 runs 14 residues. The CDR3 protein is CASSEIGSQETQYF. The CDR3 bases are TGTGCCAGCAGTGAAATTGGCAGCCAAGAGACCCAGTACTTC.

This clonotype has at least ten counts. The chain uses TRBV28 and TRBJ1-5; TRBD1 aligns across 7 bases. This CDR3 is built from 19 residues. Germline CDR1 reads MDHEN; CDR2 reads SYDVKM. V lost 5 bases and J lost 0; bases outside the gene matches: 16. This chain's CDR3 is CASSPDSWDRPYSNQPQHF. The CDR3 DNA reads as TGTGCCAGCAGTCCCGACTCCTGGGACAGACCATATAGCAATCAGCCCCAGCATTTT.

This clonotype was observed a handful of times. V is TRBV7-9 and J is TRBJ1-5, with 7 bases identical to TRBD1. The V gene end was trimmed by 0 bases and the J gene end by 4 bases; junction bases not matched to a gene: 6. This CDR3 is built from 16 residues. The germline gives CDR1 SEHNR, CDR2 FQNEAQ (reference sequence). CDR3 coding DNA: TGTGCCAGCAGCTTAGCGGCAGGGGGTGGGAATCAGCCCCAGCATTTT. Its translation is CASSLAAGGGNQPQHF.